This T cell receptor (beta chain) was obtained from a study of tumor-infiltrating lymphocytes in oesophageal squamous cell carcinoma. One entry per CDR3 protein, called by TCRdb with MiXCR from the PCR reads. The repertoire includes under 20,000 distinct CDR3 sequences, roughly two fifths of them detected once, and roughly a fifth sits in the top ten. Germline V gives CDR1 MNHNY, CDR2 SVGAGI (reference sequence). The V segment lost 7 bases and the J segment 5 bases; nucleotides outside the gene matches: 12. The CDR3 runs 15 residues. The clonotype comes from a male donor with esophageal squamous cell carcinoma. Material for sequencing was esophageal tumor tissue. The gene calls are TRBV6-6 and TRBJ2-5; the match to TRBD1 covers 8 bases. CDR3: CASTGQGLAGETQYF. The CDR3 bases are TGTGCCAGCACCGGACAGGGTCTAGCTGGGGAGACCCAGTACTTC.